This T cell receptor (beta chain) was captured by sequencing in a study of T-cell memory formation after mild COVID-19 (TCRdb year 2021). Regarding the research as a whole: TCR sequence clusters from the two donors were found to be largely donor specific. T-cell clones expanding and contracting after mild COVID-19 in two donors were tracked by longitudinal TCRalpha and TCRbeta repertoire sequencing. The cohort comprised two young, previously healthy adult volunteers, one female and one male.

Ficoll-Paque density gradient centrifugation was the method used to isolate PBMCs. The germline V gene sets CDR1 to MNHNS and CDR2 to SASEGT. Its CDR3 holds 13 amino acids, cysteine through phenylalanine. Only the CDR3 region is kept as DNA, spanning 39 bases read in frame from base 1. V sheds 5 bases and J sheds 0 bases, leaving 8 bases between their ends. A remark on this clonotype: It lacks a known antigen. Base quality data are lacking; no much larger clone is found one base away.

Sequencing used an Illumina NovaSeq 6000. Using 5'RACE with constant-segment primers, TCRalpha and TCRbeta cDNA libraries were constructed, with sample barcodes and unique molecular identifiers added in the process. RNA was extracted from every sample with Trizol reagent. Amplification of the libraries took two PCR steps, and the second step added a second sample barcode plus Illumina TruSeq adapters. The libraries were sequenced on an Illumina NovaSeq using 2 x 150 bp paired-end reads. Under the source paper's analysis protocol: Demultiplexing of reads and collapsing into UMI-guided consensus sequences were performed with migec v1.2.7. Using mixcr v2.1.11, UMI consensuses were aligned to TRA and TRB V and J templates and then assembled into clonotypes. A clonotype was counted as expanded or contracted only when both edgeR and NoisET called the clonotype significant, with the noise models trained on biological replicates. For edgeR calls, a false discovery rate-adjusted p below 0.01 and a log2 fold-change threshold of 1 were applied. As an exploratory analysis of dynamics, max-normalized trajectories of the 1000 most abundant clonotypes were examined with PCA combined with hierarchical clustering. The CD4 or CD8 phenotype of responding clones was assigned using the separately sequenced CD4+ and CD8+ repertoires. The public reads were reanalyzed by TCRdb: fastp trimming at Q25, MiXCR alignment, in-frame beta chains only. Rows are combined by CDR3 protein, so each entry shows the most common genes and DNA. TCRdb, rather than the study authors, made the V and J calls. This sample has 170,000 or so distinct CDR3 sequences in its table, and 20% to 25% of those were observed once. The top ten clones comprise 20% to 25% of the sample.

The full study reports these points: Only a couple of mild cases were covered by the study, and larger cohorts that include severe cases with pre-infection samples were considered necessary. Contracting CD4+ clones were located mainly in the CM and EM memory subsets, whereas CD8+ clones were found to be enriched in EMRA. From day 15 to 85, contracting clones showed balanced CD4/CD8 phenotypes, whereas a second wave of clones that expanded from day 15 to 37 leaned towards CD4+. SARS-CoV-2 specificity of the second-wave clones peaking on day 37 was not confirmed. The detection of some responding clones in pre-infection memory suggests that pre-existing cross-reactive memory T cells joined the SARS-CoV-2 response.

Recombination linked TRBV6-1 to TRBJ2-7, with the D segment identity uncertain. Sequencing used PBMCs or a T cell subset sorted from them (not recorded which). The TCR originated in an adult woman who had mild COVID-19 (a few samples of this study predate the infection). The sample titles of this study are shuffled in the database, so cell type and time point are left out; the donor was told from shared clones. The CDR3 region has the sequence CASSHPGSYEQYF. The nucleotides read TGTGCCAGCAGTCATCCAGGCTCCTACGAGCAGTACTTC.